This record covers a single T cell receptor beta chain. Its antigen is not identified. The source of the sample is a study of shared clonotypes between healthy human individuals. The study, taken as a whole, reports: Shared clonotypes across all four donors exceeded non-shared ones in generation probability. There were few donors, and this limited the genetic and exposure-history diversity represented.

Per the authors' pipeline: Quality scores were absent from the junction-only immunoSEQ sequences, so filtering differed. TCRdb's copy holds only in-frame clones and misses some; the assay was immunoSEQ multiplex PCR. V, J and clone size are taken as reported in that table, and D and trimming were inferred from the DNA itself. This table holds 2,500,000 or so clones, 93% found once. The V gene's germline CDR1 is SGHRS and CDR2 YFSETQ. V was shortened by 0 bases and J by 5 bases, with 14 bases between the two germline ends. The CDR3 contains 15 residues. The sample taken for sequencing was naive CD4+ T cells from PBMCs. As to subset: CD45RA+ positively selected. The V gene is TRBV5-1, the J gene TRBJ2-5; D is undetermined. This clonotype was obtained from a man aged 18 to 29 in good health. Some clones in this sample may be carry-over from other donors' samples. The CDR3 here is CASSLERSAPETQYF. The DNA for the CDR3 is TGCGCCAGCAGCTTGGAACGGAGCGCTCCGGAGACCCAGTACTTC. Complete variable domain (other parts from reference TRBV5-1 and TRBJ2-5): KAGVTQTPRYLIKTRGQQVTLSCSPISGHRSVSWYQQTPGQGLQFLFEYFSETQRNKGNFPGRFSGRQFSNSRSEMNVSTLELGDSALYLCASSLERSAPETQYFGPGTRLLVL.